These 5 T cell receptor beta chains originate from one sample sequenced in a study of T cell responses to AZD1222 COVID-19 vaccine. TCRdb keeps only in-frame clones here, not all; method: immunoSEQ multiplex PCR. Here the sample spans 110,000 to 150,000 clones, approximately 91% being singletons. The sample consisted of peripheral blood, taken 28 days after the second AZD1222 dose. The receptors shown here come from an adult who received the AZD1222 COVID-19 vaccine.

This clone was seen once. The chain carries TRBV6-5 and TRBJ1-1; D is perhaps TRBD1 (6 bases). Germline CDR1 reads MNHEY; CDR2 reads SVGAGI. V gave up 6 bases and J gave up 9 bases, with 17 bases separating them. This CDR3 is built from 13 residues. In DNA, the CDR3 is TGTGCCAGCAGCCTTAACCCACAGGGAAAAGCTTTCTTT. The encoded protein is CASSLNPQGKAFF.

The chain joins TRBV7-9 to TRBJ2-1; no clear D. V was shortened by 7 bases and J by 5 bases, with 15 bases between the two germline ends. Looked up from germline, CDR1 is SEHNR and CDR2 is FQNEAQ (reference sequence). The CDR3 runs 14 residues. Here the CDR3 reads CASIPGPYDNEQFF. Here the CDR3 DNA reads TGTGCCAGCATCCCCGGTCCCTACGACAATGAGCAGTTCTTC.

The chain has TRBV4-1 and TRBJ1-5; a possible D gene is TRBD1 (5 bases). This CDR3 has 14 residues. Germline loops: CDR1 MGHRA, CDR2 YSYEKL. Trimming shortened V by 1 base and J by 4 bases, and 8 bases separated the two germline ends. The CDR3 sequence is CASSQGQLNQPQHF. In nucleotides, the CDR3 is TGCGCCAGCAGCCAAGGACAGCTAAATCAGCCCCAGCATTTT.

The chain recombines TRBV2 with TRBJ1-4, with 8 bases that match TRBD1. The CDR3 covers 15 residues. Per germline, CDR1 SNHLY and CDR2 FYNNEI. V dropped 7 bases and J dropped 6; count of bases not matched to a gene: 10. In DNA form, the CDR3 reads TGTGCCAGCAACTTACAGGGGGACGTGGATGAAAAACTGTTTTTT. It codes for CASNLQGDVDEKLFF. Full variable domain (missing parts from reference TRBV2 and TRBJ1-4): EPEVTQTPSHQVTQMGQEVILRCVPISNHLYFYWYRQILGQKVEFLVSFYNNEISEKSEIFDDQFSVERPDGSNFTLKIRSTKLEDSAMYFCASNLQGDVDEKLFFGSGTQLSVL.

This clone was observed once. The rearrangement uses TRBV28 and TRBJ1-5, with D perhaps matching TRBD1 (5 bases). The CDR3 has 17 residues. Per the germline V gene, CDR1 is MDHEN and CDR2 is SYDVKM. V dropped 3 bases and J dropped 0 bases, with 15 bases sitting between them. DNA of the CDR3: TGTGCCAGCAGTTTTCATGCAGGGACTTTTAGCAATCAGCCCCAGCATTTT. Amino acids: CASSFHAGTFSNQPQHF.